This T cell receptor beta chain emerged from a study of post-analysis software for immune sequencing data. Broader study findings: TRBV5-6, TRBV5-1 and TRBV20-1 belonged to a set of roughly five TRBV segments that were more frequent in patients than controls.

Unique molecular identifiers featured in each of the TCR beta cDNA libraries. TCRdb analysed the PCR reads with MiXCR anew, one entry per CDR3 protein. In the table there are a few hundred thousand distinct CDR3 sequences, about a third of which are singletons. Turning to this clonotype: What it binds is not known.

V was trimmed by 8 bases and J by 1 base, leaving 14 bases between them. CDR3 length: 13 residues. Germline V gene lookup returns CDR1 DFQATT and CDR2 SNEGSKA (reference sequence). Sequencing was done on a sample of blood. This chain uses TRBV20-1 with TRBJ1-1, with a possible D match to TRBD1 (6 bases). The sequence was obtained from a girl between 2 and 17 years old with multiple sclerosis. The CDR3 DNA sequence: TGCAGTTCCTTAGCAGGGGAGAACACTGAAGCTTTCTTT. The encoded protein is CSSLAGENTEAFF.